The clone carrying this T cell receptor (beta chain) was detected a few times. The antigen is unknown. These data originate in a study of T-cell memory formation after mild COVID-19. In TCRdb, the 5' RACE reads were re-called with MiXCR into one record per CDR3 protein. Among approximately 490,000 distinct CDR3 sequences listed, roughly 20% were seen once. Study results and caveats: The authors left the SARS-CoV-2 specificity of second-wave clones peaking on day 37 unconfirmed. Clones contracting day 15 to 85 were balanced CD4/CD8; later expanders leaned CD4+. Cross-reactive memory apparently joined, as some responding clones appeared in pre-infection memory.

CDR1 is KGHSH and CDR2 is LQKENI in the germline V gene. V lost 3 bases, J lost 10 bases, and 16 bases lay in between. The length of the CDR3 is 14 residues. The rearrangement joins TRBV18 to TRBJ2-1, with D possibly TRBD2 on 6 matching bases. Sequencing used PBMCs or a T cell subset sorted from them (not recorded which). The TCR comes from an adult woman who had mild COVID-19 (a few samples of this study predate the infection). Cell type and time point are not known. The CDR3, as DNA: TGTGCCAGCTCACCGAGGAGGGATCCCCGCGAGCAGTTCTTC. This gives the protein CASSPRRDPREQFF.